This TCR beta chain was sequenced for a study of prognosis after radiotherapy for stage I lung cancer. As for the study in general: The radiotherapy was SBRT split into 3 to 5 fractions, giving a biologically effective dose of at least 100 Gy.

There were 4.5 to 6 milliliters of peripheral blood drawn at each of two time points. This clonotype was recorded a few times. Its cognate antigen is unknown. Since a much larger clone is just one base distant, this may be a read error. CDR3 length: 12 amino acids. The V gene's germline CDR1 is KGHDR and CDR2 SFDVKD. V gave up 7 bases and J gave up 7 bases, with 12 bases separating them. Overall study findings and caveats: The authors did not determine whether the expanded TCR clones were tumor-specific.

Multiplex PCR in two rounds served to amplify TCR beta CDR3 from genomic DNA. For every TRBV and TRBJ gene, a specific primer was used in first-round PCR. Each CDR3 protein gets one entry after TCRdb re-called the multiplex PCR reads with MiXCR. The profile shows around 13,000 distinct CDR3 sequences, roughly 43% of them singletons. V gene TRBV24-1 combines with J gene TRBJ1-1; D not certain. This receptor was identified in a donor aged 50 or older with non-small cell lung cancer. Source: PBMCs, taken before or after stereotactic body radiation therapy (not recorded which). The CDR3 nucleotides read TGTGCCACCAGCGACGCGTTGGGTGAAGCTTTCTTT. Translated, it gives CATSDALGEAFF.